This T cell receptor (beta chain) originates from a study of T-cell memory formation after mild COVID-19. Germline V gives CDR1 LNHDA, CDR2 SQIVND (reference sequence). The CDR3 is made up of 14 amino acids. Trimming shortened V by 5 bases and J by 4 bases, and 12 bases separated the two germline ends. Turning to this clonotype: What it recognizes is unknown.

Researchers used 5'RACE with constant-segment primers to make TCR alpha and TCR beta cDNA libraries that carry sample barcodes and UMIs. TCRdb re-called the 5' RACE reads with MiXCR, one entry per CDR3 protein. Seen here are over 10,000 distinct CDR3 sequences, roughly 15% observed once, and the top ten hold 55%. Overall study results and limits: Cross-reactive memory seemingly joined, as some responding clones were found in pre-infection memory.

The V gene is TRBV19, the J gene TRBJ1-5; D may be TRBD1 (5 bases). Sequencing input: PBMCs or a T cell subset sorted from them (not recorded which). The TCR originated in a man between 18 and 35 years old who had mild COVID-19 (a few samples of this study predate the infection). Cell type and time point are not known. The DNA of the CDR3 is TGTGCCAGTAGTCCCGACAGAGCGAATCAGCCCCAGCATTTT. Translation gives CASSPDRANQPQHF.